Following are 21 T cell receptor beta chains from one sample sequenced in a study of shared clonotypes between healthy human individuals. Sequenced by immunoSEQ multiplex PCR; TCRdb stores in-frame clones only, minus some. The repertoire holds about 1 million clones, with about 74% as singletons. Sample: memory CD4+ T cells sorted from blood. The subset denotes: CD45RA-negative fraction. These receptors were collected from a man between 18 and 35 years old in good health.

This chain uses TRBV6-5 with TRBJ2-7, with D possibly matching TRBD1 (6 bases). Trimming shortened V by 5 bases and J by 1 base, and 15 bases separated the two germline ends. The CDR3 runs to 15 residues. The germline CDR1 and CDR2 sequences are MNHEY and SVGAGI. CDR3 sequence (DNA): TGTGCCAGCAGTCCTAAAAAAACAGGGTCCTACGAGCAGTACTTC. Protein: CASSPKKTGSYEQYF.

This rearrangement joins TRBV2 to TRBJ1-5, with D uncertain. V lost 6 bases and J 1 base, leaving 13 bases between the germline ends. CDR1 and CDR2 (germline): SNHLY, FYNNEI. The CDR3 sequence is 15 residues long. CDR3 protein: CASSLLKGSNQPQHF. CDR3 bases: TGTGCCAGCAGCCTCCTGAAGGGCAGCAATCAGCCCCAGCATTTT.

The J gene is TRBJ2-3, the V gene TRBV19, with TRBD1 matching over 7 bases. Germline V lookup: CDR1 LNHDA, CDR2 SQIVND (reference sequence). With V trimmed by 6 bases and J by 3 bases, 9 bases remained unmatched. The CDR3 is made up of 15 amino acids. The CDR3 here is CASRTTGTATDTQYF. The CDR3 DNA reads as TGTGCCAGTAGGACTACCGGGACAGCTACAGATACGCAGTATTTT.

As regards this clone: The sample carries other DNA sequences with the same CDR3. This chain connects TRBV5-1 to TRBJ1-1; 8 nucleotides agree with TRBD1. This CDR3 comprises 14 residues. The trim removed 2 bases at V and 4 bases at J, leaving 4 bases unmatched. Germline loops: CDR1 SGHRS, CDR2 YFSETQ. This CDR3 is CASSLEDRVTEAFF. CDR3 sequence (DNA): TGCGCCAGCAGCTTAGAGGACAGGGTCACTGAAGCTTTCTTT.

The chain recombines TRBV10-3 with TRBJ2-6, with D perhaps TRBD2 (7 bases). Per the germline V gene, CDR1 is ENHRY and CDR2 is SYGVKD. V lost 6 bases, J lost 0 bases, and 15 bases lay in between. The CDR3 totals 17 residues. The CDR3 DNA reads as TGTGCCATCAGCGAACGGGGGGCAGACTCTGGGGCCAACGTCCTGACTTTC. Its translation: CAISERGADSGANVLTF.

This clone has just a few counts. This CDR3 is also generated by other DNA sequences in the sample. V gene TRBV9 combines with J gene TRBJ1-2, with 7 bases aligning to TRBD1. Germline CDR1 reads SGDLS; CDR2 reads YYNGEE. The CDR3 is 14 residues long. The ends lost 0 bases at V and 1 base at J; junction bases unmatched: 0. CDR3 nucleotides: TGTGCCAGCAGCGTAGGACAGGGTAACTATGGCTACACCTTC. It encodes CASSVGQGNYGYTF.

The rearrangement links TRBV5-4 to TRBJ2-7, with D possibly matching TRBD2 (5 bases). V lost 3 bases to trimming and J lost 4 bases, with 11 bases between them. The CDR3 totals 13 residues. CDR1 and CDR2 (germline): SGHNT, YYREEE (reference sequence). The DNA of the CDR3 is TGTGCCAGCAGCTCGAGGGCGGAGTACGAGCAGTACTTC. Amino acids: CASSSRAEYEQYF. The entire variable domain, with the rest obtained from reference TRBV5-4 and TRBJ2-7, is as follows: ETGVTQSPTHLIKTRGQQVTLRCSSQSGHNTVSWYQQALGQGPQFIFQYYREEENGRGNFPPRFSGLQFPNYSSELNVNALELDDSALYLCASSSRAEYEQYFGPGTRLTVT.

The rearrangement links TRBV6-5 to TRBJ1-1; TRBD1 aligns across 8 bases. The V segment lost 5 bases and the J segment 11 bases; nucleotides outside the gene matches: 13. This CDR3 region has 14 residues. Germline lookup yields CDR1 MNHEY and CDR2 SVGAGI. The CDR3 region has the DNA TGTGCCAGCAGTAAACCCGGGACAGGTTTGTGGGCTTTCTTT. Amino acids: CASSKPGTGLWAFF.

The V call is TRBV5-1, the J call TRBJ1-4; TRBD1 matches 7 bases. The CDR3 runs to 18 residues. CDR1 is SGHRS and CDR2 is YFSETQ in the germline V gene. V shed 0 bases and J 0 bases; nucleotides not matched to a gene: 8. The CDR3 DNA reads TGCGCCAGCAGCTTGGGTGGGACAGCCATTGCAACTAATGAAAAACTGTTTTTT. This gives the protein CASSLGGTAIATNEKLFF.

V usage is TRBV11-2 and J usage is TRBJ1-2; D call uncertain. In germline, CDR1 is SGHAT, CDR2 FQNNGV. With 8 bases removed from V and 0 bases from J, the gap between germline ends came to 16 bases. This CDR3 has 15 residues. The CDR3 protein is CASAPGGESNYGYTF. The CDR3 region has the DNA TGTGCCAGCGCCCCCGGCGGGGAATCTAACTATGGCTACACCTTC. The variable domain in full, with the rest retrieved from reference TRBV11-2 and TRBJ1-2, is EAGVAQSPRYKIIEKRQSVAFWCNPISGHATLYWYQQILGQGPKLLIQFQNNGVVDDSQLPKDRFSAERLKGVDSTLKIQPAKLEDSAVYLCASAPGGESNYGYTFGSGTRLTVV.

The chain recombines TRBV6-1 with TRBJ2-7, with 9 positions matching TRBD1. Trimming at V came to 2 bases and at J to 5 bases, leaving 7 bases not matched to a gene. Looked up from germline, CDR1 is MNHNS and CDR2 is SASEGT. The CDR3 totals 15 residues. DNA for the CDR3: TGTGCCAGCAGTGAAATGGGACAGGGTATCAACGAGCAGTACTTC. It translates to CASSEMGQGINEQYF.

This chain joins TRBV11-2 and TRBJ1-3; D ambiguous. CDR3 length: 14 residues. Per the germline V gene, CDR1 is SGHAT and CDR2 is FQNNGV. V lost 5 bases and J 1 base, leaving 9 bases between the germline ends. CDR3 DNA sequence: TGTGCCAGCAGCGGCAGTTCTTCTGGAAACACCATATATTTT. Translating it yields CASSGSSSGNTIYF.

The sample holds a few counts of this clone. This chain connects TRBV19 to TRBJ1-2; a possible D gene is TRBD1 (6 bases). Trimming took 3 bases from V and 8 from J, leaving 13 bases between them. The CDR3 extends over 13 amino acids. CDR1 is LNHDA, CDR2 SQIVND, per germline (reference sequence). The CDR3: CASSIETGYGYTF. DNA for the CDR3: TGTGCCAGTAGTATTGAGACAGGCTACGGCTACACCTTC.

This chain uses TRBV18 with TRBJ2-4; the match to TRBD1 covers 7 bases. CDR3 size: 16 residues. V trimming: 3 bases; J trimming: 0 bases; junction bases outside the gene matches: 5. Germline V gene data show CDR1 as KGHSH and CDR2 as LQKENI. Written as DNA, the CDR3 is TGTGCCAGCTCACCTACAGGGGCCCTAGCCAAAAACATTCAGTACTTC. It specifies CASSPTGALAKNIQYF.

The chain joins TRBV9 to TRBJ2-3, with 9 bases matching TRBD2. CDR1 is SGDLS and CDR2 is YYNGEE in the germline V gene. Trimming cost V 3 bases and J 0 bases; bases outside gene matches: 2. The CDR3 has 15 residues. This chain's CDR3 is CASSGSGGSTDTQYF. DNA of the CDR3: TGTGCCAGCAGCGGGAGCGGGGGGAGCACAGATACGCAGTATTTT.

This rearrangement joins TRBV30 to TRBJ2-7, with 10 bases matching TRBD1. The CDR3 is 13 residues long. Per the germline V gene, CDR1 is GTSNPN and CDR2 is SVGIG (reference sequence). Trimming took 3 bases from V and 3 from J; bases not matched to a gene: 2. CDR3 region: CAWRGQGYYEQYF. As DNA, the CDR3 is TGTGCCTGGAGGGGACAGGGGTACTACGAGCAGTACTTC.

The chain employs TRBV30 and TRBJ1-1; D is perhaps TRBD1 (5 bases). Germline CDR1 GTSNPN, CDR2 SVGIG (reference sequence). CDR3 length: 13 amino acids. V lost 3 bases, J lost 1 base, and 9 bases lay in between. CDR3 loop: CAWRGDGNTEAFF. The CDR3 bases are TGTGCCTGGAGAGGGGATGGGAACACTGAAGCTTTCTTT.

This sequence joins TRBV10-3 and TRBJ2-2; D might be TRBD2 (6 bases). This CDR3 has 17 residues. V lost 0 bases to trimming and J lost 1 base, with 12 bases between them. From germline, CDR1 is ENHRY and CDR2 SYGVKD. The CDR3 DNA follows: TGTGCCATCAGTGAGTCCCTGGTTAGCGGGAACACCGGGGAGCTGTTTTTT. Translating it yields CAISESLVSGNTGELFF.

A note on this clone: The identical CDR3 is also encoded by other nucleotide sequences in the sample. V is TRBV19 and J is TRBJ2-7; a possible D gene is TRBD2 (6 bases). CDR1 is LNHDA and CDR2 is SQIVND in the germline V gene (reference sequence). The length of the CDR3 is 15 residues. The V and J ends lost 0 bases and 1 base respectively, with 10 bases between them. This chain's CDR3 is CASSIDGGGSYEQYF. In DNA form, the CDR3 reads TGTGCCAGTAGTATAGATGGCGGAGGGTCCTACGAGCAGTACTTC.

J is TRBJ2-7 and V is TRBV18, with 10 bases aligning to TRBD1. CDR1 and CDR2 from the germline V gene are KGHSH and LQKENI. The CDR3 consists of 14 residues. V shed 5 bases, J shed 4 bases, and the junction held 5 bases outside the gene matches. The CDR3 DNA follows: TGTGCCAGCTCAAGGGGACAGGGGACTTACGAGCAGTACTTC. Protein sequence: CASSRGQGTYEQYF.

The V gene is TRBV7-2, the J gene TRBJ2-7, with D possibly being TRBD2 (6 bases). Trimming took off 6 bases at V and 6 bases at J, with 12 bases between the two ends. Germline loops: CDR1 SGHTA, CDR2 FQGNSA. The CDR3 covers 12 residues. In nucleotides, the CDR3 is TGTGCCAGCAGGTATGGAGGGGCCGAGCAGTACTTC. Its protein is CASRYGGAEQYF.